The next 25 T cell receptor beta chains were all read from a single sample in a study of control samples from healthy donors and cancer patients. Libraries were prepared by immunoSEQ multiplex PCR; TCRdb keeps only in-frame clonotypes and omits some of them. The ten most abundant clones cover approximately 2.2% of a sample with about 190,000 clones. The sample was blood. These receptors all come from a woman aged 25 to 39 in good health.

The chain joins TRBV5-6 to TRBJ1-4, with D uncertain. CDR3 length: 15 residues. Per germline, CDR1 SGHDT and CDR2 YYEEEE. V was pared by 4 bases and J by 0 bases, with 10 bases between. The DNA of the CDR3 is TGTGCCAGCAGCCCAAATTTTGCAACTAATGAAAAACTGTTTTTT. This translates into CASSPNFATNEKLFF.

The chain joins TRBV3-1 (or the pseudogene TRBV3-2) to TRBJ2-7; weak D call: TRBD1 (6 bases). The germline V gene encodes CDR1 LGHDT and CDR2 YNNKEL (reference sequence). V was shortened by 4 bases and J by 5 bases, with 21 bases between the two germline ends. There are 16 residues in the CDR3. The CDR3 region has the DNA TGTGCCAGCAGCCTACGGAGGCAGCAGGGGACCCACGAGCAGTACTTC. It specifies CASSLRRQQGTHEQYF.

The chain links TRBV7-9 to TRBJ2-3, with 7 bases aligning to TRBD1. The CDR3 extends over 15 amino acids. V gave up 5 bases and J gave up 2 bases; unmatched junction bases: 7. Germline assignment: CDR1 SEHNR and CDR2 FQNEAQ (reference sequence). This CDR3 is CASSTRQGNTDTQYF. In DNA form, the CDR3 reads TGTGCCAGCAGCACACGACAGGGAAACACAGATACGCAGTATTTT.

This rearrangement joins TRBV28 to TRBJ1-1, with D unresolved. This CDR3 spans 12 amino acids. Between the trimmed V and J ends, which lost 5 bases and 7 bases, there was a span of 11 bases. Germline lookup yields CDR1 MDHEN and CDR2 SYDVKM. The CDR3 reads CASSLDIGEAFF. The CDR3 DNA is TGTGCCAGCAGTCTAGACATAGGTGAAGCTTTCTTT. Filled out from reference TRBV28 and TRBJ1-1, the complete variable domain reads DVKVTQSSRYLVKRTGEKVFLECVQDMDHENMFWYRQDPGLGLRLIYFSYDVKMKEKGDIPEGYSVSREKKERFSLILESASTNQTSMYLCASSLDIGEAFFGQGTRLTVV.

The rearrangement joins TRBV19 to TRBJ1-1; unclear D gene. Germline values: CDR1 LNHDA, CDR2 SQIVND (reference sequence). This CDR3 region has 13 residues. V was shortened by 0 bases and J by 2 bases, with 4 bases between the two germline ends. CDR3 nucleotide sequence: TGTGCCAGTAGTATAGACCAAAACACTGAAGCTTTCTTT. The encoded protein is CASSIDQNTEAFF.

The rearrangement joins TRBV7-2 to TRBJ1-3, with TRBD1 as a possible D gene (6 bases). Germline lookup yields CDR1 SGHTA and CDR2 FQGNSA. V lost 5 bases, J lost 4 bases, and 18 bases lay in between. This CDR3 contains 16 residues. CDR3 sequence reads: CASSPTTGHPGNTIYF. The CDR3 bases are TGTGCCAGCAGCCCAACGACGGGACATCCGGGAAACACCATATATTTT.

The chain is built from TRBV5-1 and TRBJ1-3; the match to TRBD1 covers 9 bases. CDR3 length: 15 amino acids. V was clipped by 4 bases and J by 4 bases; unmatched bases: 6. Germline V gives CDR1 SGHRS, CDR2 YFSETQ. The CDR3, as DNA: TGCGCCAGCAGCGGGGGACAGGGCTTAGGAAACACCATATATTTT. Its protein product is CASSGGQGLGNTIYF.

The chain recombines TRBV19 with TRBJ2-7; no clear D gene. V lost 1 base and J 5 bases, leaving 6 bases between the germline ends. Germline lookup yields CDR1 LNHDA and CDR2 SQIVND (reference sequence). The CDR3 totals 12 residues. The CDR3 DNA is TGTGCCAGTAGTATAGGATTCCACGAGCAGTACTTC. This encodes CASSIGFHEQYF.

This chain links TRBV27 with TRBJ1-1; TRBD1 aligns across 9 bases. Trimming at V came to 5 bases and at J to 5 bases, leaving 15 bases not matched to a gene. Germline V gene sequence: CDR1 MNHEY, CDR2 SMNVEV (reference sequence). The CDR3 spans 17 residues. The CDR3 DNA reads TGTGCCAGCAGTCCCCTACGACGGGACAGGGTGGAGACTGAAGCTTTCTTT. This sequence encodes CASSPLRRDRVETEAFF.

The chain employs TRBV9 and TRBJ2-5; TRBD1 or TRBD2 may be the D gene (5 bases each). The V gene's germline CDR1 is SGDLS and CDR2 YYNGEE. CDR3 length: 15 amino acids. V shed 4 bases and J shed 1 base, with 14 bases lying between them. Written as DNA, the CDR3 is TGTGCCAGCAGCCCCCAGGGACGGCTCCAAGAGACCCAGTACTTC. Residues: CASSPQGRLQETQYF.

The chain carries TRBV2 and TRBJ1-2; D is uncertain. This CDR3 has 14 residues. Trimming removed 6 bases from V and 1 base from J, with 12 bases in between. Germline lookup yields CDR1 SNHLY and CDR2 FYNNEI. The CDR3 DNA follows: TGTGCCAGCAGGCCTAACAGTTATAACTATGGCTACACCTTC. Its translation: CASRPNSYNYGYTF. The whole variable domain, remainder taken from reference TRBV2 and TRBJ1-2, is EPEVTQTPSHQVTQMGQEVILRCVPISNHLYFYWYRQILGQKVEFLVSFYNNEISEKSEIFDDQFSVERPDGSNFTLKIRSTKLEDSAMYFCASRPNSYNYGYTFGSGTRLTVV.

The V and J genes are TRBV18 and TRBJ1-5; no definite D call. This CDR3 contains 13 residues. Germline-derived CDR1 and CDR2 are KGHSH and LQKENI. Trimming left V 3 bases short and J 8 bases short, with 11 bases between. In DNA form, the CDR3 reads TGTGCCAGCTCACCGCGGCGGTCCGAGCCCCAGCATTTT. This gives the protein CASSPRRSEPQHF.

The chain employs TRBV6-5 and TRBJ1-5, with unresolved D. This CDR3 has 13 residues. Germline loops: CDR1 MNHEY, CDR2 SVGAGI. Trimming shortened V by 2 bases and J by 4 bases, and 6 bases separated the two germline ends. CDR3 sequence reads: CASSYDRNQPQHF. The CDR3 DNA reads TGTGCCAGCAGTTACGACCGGAATCAGCCCCAGCATTTT.

The chain carries TRBV3-1 (or the pseudogene TRBV3-2) and TRBJ1-1; D not resolved. The CDR3 runs to 11 residues. Germline CDR1 LGHDT, CDR2 YNNKEL (reference sequence). V lost 2 bases and J 11 bases, leaving 9 bases between the germline ends. The CDR3 loop reads CASSQNRGAFF. The CDR3 DNA follows: TGTGCCAGCAGCCAAAACAGAGGGGCTTTCTTT.

Written as DNA, the CDR3 is TGTGCCACCCAACGTGGAGGAGCCTCTGGAAACACCATATATTTT. Translation gives CATQRGGASGNTIYF. The chain couples TRBV5-4 to TRBJ1-3; D not certain. Trimming shortened V by 9 bases and J by 0 bases, and 16 bases separated the two germline ends. The CDR3 has 15 residues. CDR1 SGHNT and CDR2 YYREEE come from the germline V gene (reference sequence).

This chain joins TRBV3-1 (or the pseudogene TRBV3-2) and TRBJ1-5, with D unclear. This CDR3 has 14 residues. Trimming removed 3 bases from V and 7 bases from J, with 13 bases in between. Germline lookup yields CDR1 LGHDT and CDR2 YNNKEL (reference sequence). In DNA form, the CDR3 reads TGTGCCAGCAGCCAGGGGATGGTGCGCCAGCCCCAGCATTTT. It specifies CASSQGMVRQPQHF.

The chain combines TRBV4-1 with TRBJ1-2, with 12 bases matching TRBD1. J lost 8 bases, V lost 5 bases, and 9 bases had no gene match. The CDR3 consists of 15 residues. The germline V gene encodes CDR1 MGHRA and CDR2 YSYEKL. The CDR3 nucleotides are TGCGCCAGCAGCGACACCGGGACAGGGGGCCTGGGCTACACCTTC. It is translated as CASSDTGTGGLGYTF.

CDR3 sequence (DNA): TGCGCCAGCAGCCAAGATGGTATGGACTTTAATGAAAAACTGTTTTTT. Residues: CASSQDGMDFNEKLFF. The V and J genes are TRBV4-1 and TRBJ1-4; D gene ambiguous. Looked up from germline, CDR1 is MGHRA and CDR2 is YSYEKL. V dropped 0 bases and J dropped 4 bases, with 12 bases sitting between them. The CDR3 spans 16 residues.

This CDR3 reads CASSLGSTRRRTNEKLFF. The CDR3 DNA reads TGTGCCAGCAGCTTAGGCTCAACCAGGAGGCGAACTAATGAAAAACTGTTTTTT. This sequence joins TRBV7-2 and TRBJ1-4; no reliable D call. CDR1 is SGHTA, CDR2 FQGNSA, per germline. Trimming left V 1 base short and J 1 base short, with 16 bases between. The CDR3 has 18 amino acids.

The J gene is TRBJ2-5, the V gene TRBV18; D remains ambiguous. This CDR3 has 11 residues. V gave up 5 bases and J gave up 1 base, with 2 bases separating them. Germline V CDR1 and CDR2: KGHSH, LQKENI. CDR3 DNA: TGTGCCAGCTCATTCCAAGAGACCCAGTACTTC. This encodes CASSFQETQYF.

The gene calls are TRBV4-3 and TRBJ2-1, with D hard to call. The CDR3 length is 15 residues. Trimming stripped 0 bases from V and 0 bases from J, with 6 bases between. Germline V lookup: CDR1 LGHNA, CDR2 YSLEER. CDR3: CASSQDLVSYNEQFF. The CDR3 nucleotides are TGCGCCAGCAGCCAAGATCTGGTCTCCTACAATGAGCAGTTCTTC.

The chain uses TRBV5-4 and TRBJ2-7; D ambiguous. Trimming removed 2 bases at V and 0 bases at J, with 9 bases between. Germline CDR1 and CDR2: SGHNT and YYREEE (reference sequence). The CDR3 runs 14 residues. The DNA of the CDR3 is TGTGCCAGCAGCTTTTGGGGTTACTCCTACGAGCAGTACTTC. Amino acids: CASSFWGYSYEQYF. The full variable domain, with the rest looked up from reference TRBV5-4 and TRBJ2-7, is ETGVTQSPTHLIKTRGQQVTLRCSSQSGHNTVSWYQQALGQGPQFIFQYYREEENGRGNFPPRFSGLQFPNYSSELNVNALELDDSALYLCASSFWGYSYEQYFGPGTRLTVT.

This sequence joins TRBV28 and TRBJ1-5; D gene ambiguous. This CDR3 is 12 amino acids long. Germline V gene data show CDR1 as MDHEN and CDR2 as SYDVKM. Trimming stripped 7 bases from V and 4 bases from J, with 8 bases between. The CDR3 DNA follows: TGTGCCAGCATGACCCTTAATCAGCCCCAGCATTTT. Translated, it gives CASMTLNQPQHF.

The rearrangement joins TRBV2 to TRBJ2-1; D perhaps matches TRBD1 (5 bases). This CDR3 region has 13 residues. CDR1 is SNHLY, CDR2 FYNNEI, per germline. V lost 3 bases and J 4 bases, leaving 7 bases between the germline ends. This CDR3 is CASSDSGYNEQFF. The DNA for the CDR3 is TGTGCCAGCAGTGATTCAGGGTACAATGAGCAGTTCTTC.

This rearrangement joins TRBV30 to TRBJ1-1, with D tentatively TRBD1 (6 bases). Germline V CDR1 and CDR2: GTSNPN, SVGIG (reference sequence). The CDR3 spans 16 residues. Deletions cut 0 bases from V and 0 bases from J, with 14 bases between. The CDR3 bases are TGTGCCTGGAGTGTATATGGGGACATCTTGAACACTGAAGCTTTCTTT. It yields the protein CAWSVYGDILNTEAFF.